The rows below give T cell receptor beta chains drawn from one sample of a study of blood T cell repertoires in COVID-19. Libraries were prepared by immunoSEQ multiplex PCR; TCRdb keeps only in-frame clonotypes and omits some of them. The sample lists about 180,000 clones; 80% to 90% were seen once. The specimen sequenced was peripheral blood. The receptors originated from a human donor with active or convalescent COVID-19. The donor label of this sample is uncertain. Each CDR3 is given with its conserved first and last residue. D genes are given only for firm matches. Size is omitted from some rows. Given values are once, few, many or a class for expanded clones.

-	TRBJ1-1	TRBV4-1	-	CASSQEGEVAFF	TGCGCCAGCAGCCAAGAAGGGGAGGTAGCTTTCTTT
-	TRBJ2-7	TRBV11-2	-	CASSRFSMGGFDEQYF	TGTGCCAGCAGCCGCTTCTCTATGGGGGGTTTCGACGAGCAGTACTTC
TRBD1	TRBJ1-5	TRBV28	-	CASSLRGLFNQPQHF	TGTGCCAGCAGTTTAAGGGGGCTCTTCAATCAGCCCCAGCATTTT
TRBD1	TRBJ1-2	TRBV7-8	-	CASSRGQGQILYGYTF	TGTGCCAGCAGCCGAGGTCAGGGACAGATACTCTATGGCTACACCTTC
-	TRBJ2-5	TRBV12-5	-	CASGPPLRLETQYF	TGTGCTAGTGGTCCTCCCCTGAGGTTAGAGACCCAGTACTTC
-	TRBJ1-6	TRBV18	-	CASSPDRSPLHF	TGTGCCAGCTCACCAGATCGGTCACCCCTCCACTTT
TRBD1	TRBJ1-6	TRBV6-5	-	CASRTEQGDPLHF	TGTGCCAGCAGAACCGAACAGGGGGATCCCCTCCACTTT
TRBD2	TRBJ2-3	TRBV2	once	CASKRTISGRGADTQYF	TGTGCCAGCAAGAGAACCATTAGCGGGAGGGGTGCAGATACGCAGTATTTT
-	TRBJ1-2	TRBV19	once	CASRDRVYGYTF	TGTGCCAGTAGGGACAGAGTTTATGGCTACACCTTC
-	TRBJ1-2	TRBV10-3	-	CAIRADGDNYGYTF	TGTGCCATCAGGGCCGACGGGGATAACTATGGCTACACCTTC
TRBD1	TRBJ1-1	TRBV3-1/TRBV3-2	-	CASSNRGNTEAFF	TGTGCCAGCAGCAACAGGGGGAACACTGAAGCTTTCTTT
-	TRBJ1-3	TRBV30	-	CAWSVLGQYSGNTIYF	TGTGCCTGGAGTGTACTAGGGCAGTACTCTGGAAACACCATATATTTT
-	TRBJ2-1	TRBV2	-	CASYLEQRIPYNEQFF	TGTGCCAGCTACCTAGAACAGCGGATCCCCTACAATGAGCAGTTCTTC
TRBD1	TRBJ2-7	TRBV5-1	-	CASSMGQAISYEQYF	TGCGCCAGCAGCATGGGACAGGCCATCTCCTACGAGCAGTACTTC
-	TRBJ1-5	TRBV7-2	-	CASSLEEGRPQHF	TGTGCCAGCAGCTTAGAGGAGGGACGGCCCCAGCATTTT
TRBD1	TRBJ1-1	TRBV18	-	CASSPDRGNTEAFF	TGTGCCAGCTCACCGGACAGGGGAAACACTGAAGCTTTCTTT
-	TRBJ1-1	TRBV6-5	-	CASSYVSGNTEAFF	TGTGCCAGCAGTTACGTCTCAGGGAACACTGAAGCTTTCTTT
-	TRBJ2-7	TRBV7-2	-	CASSRGLGLQRYEQYF	TGTGCCAGCAGCCGTGGGCTGGGCCTTCAACGGTACGAGCAGTACTTC
TRBD1	TRBJ2-2	TRBV7-9	-	CASSDTGQPGELFF	TGTGCCAGCAGCGATACGGGACAGCCCGGGGAGCTGTTTTTT
TRBD2	TRBJ2-7	TRBV7-2	once	CASLNIEQASGMYEQYF	TGTGCCAGCCTCAACATAGAGCAGGCTAGCGGGATGTACGAGCAGTACTTC
TRBD2	TRBJ2-1	TRBV29-1	-	CSVSGGSYNEQFF	TGCAGCGTGAGCGGGGGCTCCTACAATGAGCAGTTCTTC
TRBD1	TRBJ2-1	TRBV6-5	-	CASSSSGTGYNEQFF	TGTGCCAGCAGTTCCTCCGGGACAGGCTACAATGAGCAGTTCTTC
-	TRBJ1-1	TRBV5-1	many	CASSLEAGWNTEAFF	TGCGCCAGCAGCTTGGAGGCAGGATGGAACACTGAAGCTTTCTTT
-	TRBJ2-3	TRBV2	-	CASSEAPTTDTQYF	TGTGCCAGCAGTGAAGCGCCCACTACAGATACGCAGTATTTT
-	TRBJ2-5	TRBV7-8	-	CASSLALITGEYF	TGTGCCAGCAGCTTAGCGCTGATAACCGGAGAGTACTTC
-	TRBJ1-5	TRBV19	-	CASTMGQNNQPQHF	TGTGCCAGTACCATGGGACAAAATAATCAGCCCCAGCATTTT
-	TRBJ2-7	TRBV10-2	-	CASSEFNEQYF	TGCGCCAGCAGTGAGTTCAACGAGCAGTACTTC